This T cell receptor (beta chain) was obtained from a study of cytomegalovirus exposure and HLA in healthy donors. Broader study findings: In vitro work confirmed that a few CMV-associated chains recognize CMV antigens. A later analysis revealed that TCR association rates differed between HLA loci, peaking at DRB1 and bottoming out at HLA-C.

On this clone: Its target is unknown.

The V segment lost 4 bases and the J segment 0 bases; nucleotides outside the gene matches: 7. The CDR3 is 15 amino acids. Germline assignment: CDR1 SGHNT and CDR2 YYREEE (reference sequence). Healthy bone marrow donors supplied every sample. PCR employed 60 Vbeta and 13 Jbeta primers. TCRdb keeps only in-frame clones here, not all; method: immunoSEQ multiplex PCR. The table includes around 120,000 clones, 60% to 85% detected once. Sequencing used PBMCs. The clonotype comes from a woman in her 40s in good health and CMV-seropositive. The rearrangement uses TRBV5-4 and TRBJ2-7; the match to TRBD1 covers 7 bases. The CDR3 sequence: CASSRGTANSYEQYF. The CDR3 DNA reads as TGTGCCAGCAGCAGGGGGACAGCCAACTCCTACGAGCAGTACTTC. The variable domain in full, completed from reference TRBV5-4 and TRBJ2-7, reads ETGVTQSPTHLIKTRGQQVTLRCSSQSGHNTVSWYQQALGQGPQFIFQYYREEENGRGNFPPRFSGLQFPNYSSELNVNALELDDSALYLCASSRGTANSYEQYFGPGTRLTVT.